This TCR beta chain was profiled in a study of T-cell reconstitution after alpha-beta-depleted transplantation in children. Findings and caveats of the study: High day-60 TCRbeta diversity in some patients came from surviving recipient T cells and thymic progenitors.

The trim removed 3 bases at V and 3 bases at J, leaving 5 bases unmatched. This CDR3 spans 14 amino acids. Per the germline V gene, CDR1 is SGHRS and CDR2 is YFSETQ. Unique molecular identifiers featured in how the TCRbeta library was prepared. TCRdb fed the PCR reads into MiXCR, producing one record per CDR3 protein. The sample contains some 600,000 distinct CDR3 sequences, 10% to 15% of which appear only once. For this clonotype: No antigen is known for it.

The source material was PBMCs, mostly from graft donor cells, sampled 360 days after TCRalphabeta/CD19-depleted stem cell transplant. The genes are TRBV5-1 and TRBJ2-7; 8 positions agree with TRBD1. The clonotype was recovered from a male patient younger than 18 who had a stem cell transplant for acute myeloid leukemia, so the T cells may come from the graft donor. DNA for the CDR3: TGCGCCAGCAGCTCGGACAGGGTGGACTACGAGCAGTACTTC. It translates to CASSSDRVDYEQYF. Full variable domain (outside the CDR3, taken from reference TRBV5-1 and TRBJ2-7): KAGVTQTPRYLIKTRGQQVTLSCSPISGHRSVSWYQQTPGQGLQFLFEYFSETQRNKGNFPGRFSGRQFSNSRSEMNVSTLELGDSALYLCASSSDRVDYEQYFGPGTRLTVT.